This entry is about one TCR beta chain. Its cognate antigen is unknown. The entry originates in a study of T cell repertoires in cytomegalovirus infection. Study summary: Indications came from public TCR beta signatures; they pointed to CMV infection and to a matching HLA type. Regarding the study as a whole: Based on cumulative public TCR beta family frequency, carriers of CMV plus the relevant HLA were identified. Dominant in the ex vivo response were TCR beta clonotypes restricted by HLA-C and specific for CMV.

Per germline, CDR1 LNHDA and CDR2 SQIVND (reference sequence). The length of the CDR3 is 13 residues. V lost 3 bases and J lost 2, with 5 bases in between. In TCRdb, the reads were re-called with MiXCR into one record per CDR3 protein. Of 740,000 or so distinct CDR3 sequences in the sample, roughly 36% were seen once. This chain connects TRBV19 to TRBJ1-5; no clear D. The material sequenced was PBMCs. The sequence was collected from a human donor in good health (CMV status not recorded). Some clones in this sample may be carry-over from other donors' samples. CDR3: CASSMTRNQPQHF. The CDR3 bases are TGTGCCAGTAGTATGACGCGCAATCAGCCCCAGCATTTT.